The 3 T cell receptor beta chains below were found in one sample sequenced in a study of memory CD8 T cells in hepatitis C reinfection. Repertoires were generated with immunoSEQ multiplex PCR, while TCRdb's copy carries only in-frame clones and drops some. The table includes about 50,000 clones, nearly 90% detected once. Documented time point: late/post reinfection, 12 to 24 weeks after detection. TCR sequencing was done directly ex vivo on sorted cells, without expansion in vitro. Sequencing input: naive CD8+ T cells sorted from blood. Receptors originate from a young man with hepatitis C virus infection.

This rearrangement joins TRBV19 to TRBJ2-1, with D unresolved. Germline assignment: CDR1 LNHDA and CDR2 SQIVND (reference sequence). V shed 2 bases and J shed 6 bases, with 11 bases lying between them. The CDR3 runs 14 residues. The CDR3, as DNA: TGTGCCAGTAGTATACGACACGAGTTCAATGAGCAGTTCTTC. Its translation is CASSIRHEFNEQFF.

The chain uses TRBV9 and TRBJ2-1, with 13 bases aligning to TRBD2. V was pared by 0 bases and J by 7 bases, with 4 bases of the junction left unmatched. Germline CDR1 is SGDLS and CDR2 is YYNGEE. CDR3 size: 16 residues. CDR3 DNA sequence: TGTGCCAGCAGCGTAGGGGGACTAGCGGGATTTAATGAGCAGTTCTTC. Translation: CASSVGGLAGFNEQFF.

The CDR3: CASSSGGSLVGEQFF. CDR3 nucleotide sequence: TGTGCCAGCAGTTCCGGGGGATCTCTAGTAGGTGAGCAGTTCTTC. The chain combines TRBV27 with TRBJ2-1; tentative D call: TRBD2 (6 bases). V was clipped by 4 bases and J by 9 bases, with 19 bases between them. CDR1 and CDR2 from the germline V gene are MNHEY and SMNVEV (reference sequence). CDR3 length: 15 residues.